The entry below gives a single TCR beta chain sequence along with its context. This sample was taken from a study of blood T cell repertoires in COVID-19. About the study: Samples came from the United States, Italy and Spain, spanning acute and convalescent COVID-19. From T cells, B-cell-depleted T cells, or PBMCs came the material, which was cDNA or gDNA.

Cohort allocation depended upon clinical history that participants reported. Original processing notes: Scientists estimated how many nucleated cells there were by amplifying reference gene primers. Some clones are missing from TCRdb's copy, which holds only in-frame ones; the method was immunoSEQ multiplex PCR. The D gene and trimming were derived from the DNA, and the V and J assignments and clone size from that table. The data contain 250,000 or so clones, roughly 85% of them singletons. V was clipped by 4 bases and J by 3 bases, with 16 bases between them. CDR1 is LNHNV, CDR2 YYDKDF, per germline (reference sequence). The CDR3 consists of 17 residues.

The TCR comes from a middle-aged woman who had been exposed to COVID-19. The chain is built from TRBV15 and TRBJ1-6, with D perhaps matching TRBD1 (5 bases). Sequencing was carried out using PBMCs or T cells enriched from blood (not recorded which). CDR3: CATSKNYDRDYNSPLHF. In nucleotides, the CDR3 is TGTGCCACCAGCAAAAACTATGACAGAGACTATAATTCACCCCTCCACTTT.